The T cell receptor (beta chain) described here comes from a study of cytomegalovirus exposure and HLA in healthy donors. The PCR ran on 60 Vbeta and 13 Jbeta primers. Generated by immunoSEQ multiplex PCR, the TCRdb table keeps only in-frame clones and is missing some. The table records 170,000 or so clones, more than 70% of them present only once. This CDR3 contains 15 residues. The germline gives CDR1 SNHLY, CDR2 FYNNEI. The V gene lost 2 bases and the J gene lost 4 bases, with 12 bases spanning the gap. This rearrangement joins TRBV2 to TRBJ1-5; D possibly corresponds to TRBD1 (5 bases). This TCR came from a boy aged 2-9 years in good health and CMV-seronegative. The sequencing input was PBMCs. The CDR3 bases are TGTGCCAGCAGTGAACTGGGACTGTCGAATCAGCCCCAGCATTTT. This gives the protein CASSELGLSNQPQHF.